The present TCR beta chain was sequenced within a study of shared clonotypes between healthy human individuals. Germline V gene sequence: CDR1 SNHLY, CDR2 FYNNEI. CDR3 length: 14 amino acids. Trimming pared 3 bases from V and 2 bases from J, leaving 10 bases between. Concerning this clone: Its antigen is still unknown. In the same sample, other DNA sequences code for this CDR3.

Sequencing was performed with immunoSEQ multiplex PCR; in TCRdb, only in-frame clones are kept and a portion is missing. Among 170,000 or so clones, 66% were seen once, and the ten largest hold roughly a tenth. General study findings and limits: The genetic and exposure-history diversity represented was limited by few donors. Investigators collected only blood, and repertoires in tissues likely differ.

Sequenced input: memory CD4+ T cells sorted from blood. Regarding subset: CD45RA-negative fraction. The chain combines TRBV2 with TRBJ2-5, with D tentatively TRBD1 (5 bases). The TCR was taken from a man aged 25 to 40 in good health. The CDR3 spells CASSELTAQETQYF. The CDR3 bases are TGTGCCAGCAGTGAGTTGACAGCGCAAGAGACCCAGTACTTC.